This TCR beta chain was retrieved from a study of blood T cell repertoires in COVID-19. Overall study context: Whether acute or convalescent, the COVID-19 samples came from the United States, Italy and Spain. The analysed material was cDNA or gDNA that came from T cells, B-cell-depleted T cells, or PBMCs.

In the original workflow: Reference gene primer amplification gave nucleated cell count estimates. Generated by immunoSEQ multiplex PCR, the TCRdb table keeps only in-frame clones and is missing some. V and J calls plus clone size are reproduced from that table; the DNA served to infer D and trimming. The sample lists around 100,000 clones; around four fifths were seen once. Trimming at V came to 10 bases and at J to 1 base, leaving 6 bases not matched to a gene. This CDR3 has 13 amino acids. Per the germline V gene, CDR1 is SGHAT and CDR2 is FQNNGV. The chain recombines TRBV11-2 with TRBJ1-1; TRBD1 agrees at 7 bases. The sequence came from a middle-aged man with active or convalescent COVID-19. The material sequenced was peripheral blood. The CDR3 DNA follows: TGTGCCACCCGCCGACAGGGGAACACTGAAGCTTTCTTT. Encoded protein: CATRRQGNTEAFF.